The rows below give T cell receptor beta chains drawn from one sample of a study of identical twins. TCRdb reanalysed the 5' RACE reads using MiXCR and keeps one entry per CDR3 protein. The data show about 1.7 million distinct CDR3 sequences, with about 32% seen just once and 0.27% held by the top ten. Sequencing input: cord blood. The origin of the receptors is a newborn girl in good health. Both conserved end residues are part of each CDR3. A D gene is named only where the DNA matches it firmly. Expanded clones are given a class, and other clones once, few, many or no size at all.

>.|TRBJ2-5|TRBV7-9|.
TGTGCCAGCAGCTTAAAGATCCATGAGCAGTACTTC
CASSLKIHEQYF
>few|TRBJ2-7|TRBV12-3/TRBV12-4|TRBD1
TGTGCCAGCAGTGATATCCGGGACAGGGGCGAGCAGTACTTC
CASSDIRDRGEQYF
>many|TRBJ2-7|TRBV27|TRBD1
TGTGCCAGTGGACAGGGGAGGACCTACGAGCAGTACTTC
CASGQGRTYEQYF
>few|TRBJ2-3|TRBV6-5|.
TGTGCCAGCAGTCAGAGAAACACAGATACGCAGTATTTT
CASSQRNTDTQYF
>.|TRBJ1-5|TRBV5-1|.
TGCGCCAGCAGCTTGGCTGGGGGCGCTCAGCCCCAGCATTTT
CASSLAGGAQPQHF
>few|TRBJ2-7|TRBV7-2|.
TGTGCCAGCAGCTTCCCCACTAGCTCCTACGAGCAGTACTTC
CASSFPTSSYEQYF
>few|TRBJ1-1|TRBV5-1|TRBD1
TGCGCCAGCAGCGACAGGGGCGCTGAAGCTTTCTTT
CASSDRGAEAFF
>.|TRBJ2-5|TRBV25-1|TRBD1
TGTGCCAGCAGTGAAGGGTGGCAGGGGGCGGGGGAGACCCAGTACTTC
CASSEGWQGAGETQYF
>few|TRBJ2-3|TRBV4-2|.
TGTGCCAGCAGCCAATTAGATTTAGACGATACGCAGTATTTT
CASSQLDLDDTQYF
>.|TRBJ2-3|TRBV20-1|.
TGCAGTGCGAGAACTTGGACACCCCATAGGGGGGCAGATACGCAGTATTTT
CSARTWTPHRGADTQYF
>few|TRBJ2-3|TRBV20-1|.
TGCAGTGCCAATTCACCGGAGACAGATACGCAGTATTTT
CSANSPETDTQYF
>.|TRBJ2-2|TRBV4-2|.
TGTGCCAGCAGCCATGGTGACACCGGGGAGCTGTTTTTT
CASSHGDTGELFF
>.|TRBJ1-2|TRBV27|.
TGTGCCAGCAGCTTGGGGAAGGGACCTAACTATGGCTACACCTTC
CASSLGKGPNYGYTF
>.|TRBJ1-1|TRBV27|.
TGTGCCAGCAGTTTCTTCCAGGGAACTGAAGCTTTCTTT
CASSFFQGTEAFF
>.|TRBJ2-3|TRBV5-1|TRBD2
TGCGCCAGCAGCACGGGGACTAGCGGGAGGATCACAGATACGCAGTATTTT
CASSTGTSGRITDTQYF
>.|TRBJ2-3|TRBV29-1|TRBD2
TGCAGCGCCGCGACTAGCGGATCCTCCCCAGATACGCAGTATTTT
CSAATSGSSPDTQYF
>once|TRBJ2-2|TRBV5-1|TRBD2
TGCGCCAGCAGCCTTGGACTAGCGGGGCACGGGGAGCTGTTTTTT
CASSLGLAGHGELFF
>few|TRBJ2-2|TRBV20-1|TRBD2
TGCAGTGCTACTAGCGGTAACACCGGGGAGCTGTTTTTT
CSATSGNTGELFF